This T cell receptor beta chain was sequenced for a study of T cells in Graves' hyperthyroidism and ophthalmopathy. Whole-study findings and limits: Ophthalmopathy was told apart from stable hyperthyroidism by a 13 V-J model.

Germline V gene data show CDR1 as MNHEY and CDR2 as SVGAGI. The CDR3 consists of 16 residues. Of note for this clonotype: Its antigen remains unidentified. The junction departs from the called germline gene at one end, perhaps through a read error.

TCR beta CDR3 regions were amplified from RNA. HTBI primers were the set used in a first-round RT-PCR of the TCR CDR3. TCRdb processed the multiplex PCR reads anew with MiXCR; each CDR3 protein has one entry. The sample records some 510,000 distinct CDR3 sequences, around 45% being singletons. The sequence came from a woman under 30 with Graves' hyperthyroidism. What was sequenced was peripheral blood or thyroid tissue (not recorded which). The chain recombines TRBV6-5 with TRBJ1-4; D not certain. The CDR3 loop reads CATSSEGSVPNEKLFF. The DNA for the CDR3 is TGTGCCACCAGTTCCGAGGGTAGCGTTCCTAATGAAAAACTGTTTTTT.